The rows below give T cell receptor beta chains drawn from one sample of a study of T-cell memory formation after mild COVID-19. TCRdb used MiXCR to reprocess the 5' RACE reads, holding one entry per CDR3 protein. The sample has approximately 300,000 distinct CDR3 sequences; less than 20% are singletons. Sequencing was done on a sample of PBMCs or a T cell subset sorted from them (not recorded which). The receptors derive from a man younger than 35 who had mild COVID-19 (a few samples of this study predate the infection). Cell type and time point are not known. The CDR3 runs from the conserved cysteine through the conserved F or W. The D gene is left open where the match is weak. Size tells how often a clone was seen (once, few, many) or the class of an expanded clone, and some rows leave it out.

d_call j_call v_call clone_size cdr3_nt cdr3_aa
. TRBJ2-6 TRBV10-3 few TGTGCCATCAGTGACCGTAGACAAATGGATACTGGGGCCAACGTCCTGACTTTC CAISDRRQMDTGANVLTF
TRBD2 TRBJ2-5 TRBV5-1 . TGCGCCAGCAGCTTGGGACTAGCGGGGGCTTCGGAGGAGACCCAGTACTTC CASSLGLAGASEETQYF
. TRBJ1-5 TRBV15 few TGTGCCACCAGCAGAGTTAATCAGCCCCAGCATTTT CATSRVNQPQHF
. TRBJ2-1 TRBV12-3/TRBV12-4 few TGTGCCAGCAGTTCGGATCAAGACGGAAAAAGAAGGTTCTTC CASSSDQDGKRRFF
. TRBJ2-2 TRBV28 . TGTGCCAGCACCACCACCGAAGGACCCGGGGAGCTGTTTTTT CASTTTEGPGELFF
. TRBJ1-1 TRBV7-9 . TGTGCCAGCCGTTTTTCGTTACAGGGACGGGAGGGCACTGAAGCTTTCTTT CASRFSLQGREGTEAFF
. TRBJ1-1 TRBV7-9 few TGTGCCAGCAGCTTGGGGCCGAGCGAGGCTTTCTTT CASSLGPSEAFF
. TRBJ2-1 TRBV5-5 few TGTGCCAGCGCCCCCGGGGCGGGGAGAGGTGAGCAGTTCTTC CASAPGAGRGEQFF
TRBD1 TRBJ1-4 TRBV7-9 . TGTGCCAGCAGCTCCGACAGGGGGAATGAAAAACTGTTTTTT CASSSDRGNEKLFF
TRBD2 TRBJ2-7 TRBV4-3 few TGCGCCAGCAGCCAAGGCAGTGGACCGGGGGGCTACGAGCAGTACTTC CASSQGSGPGGYEQYF
TRBD2 TRBJ2-4 TRBV28 . TGTGCCAGCAGTTTGGGGCCGGGGGGCAAAAACATTCAGTACTTC CASSLGPGGKNIQYF
. TRBJ1-1 TRBV3-1 . TGTGCCAGCAGCCTGGGAGGGGGGGGGCCTGAAGCTTTCTTT CASSLGGGGPEAFF
. TRBJ2-3 TRBV6-2/TRBV6-3 . TGTGCCAGCAGTTACACCCTAGGACAGATTGGAACAGATACGCAGTATTTT CASSYTLGQIGTDTQYF
. TRBJ2-5 TRBV30 few TGTGCCTGGACCTCGGGGCTCGCTCGGCAAGAGACCCAGTACTTC CAWTSGLARQETQYF
TRBD2 TRBJ2-1 TRBV24-1 many TGTGCCACCAGTGGGAGCGGGGGTCCTGGGAATGAGCAGTTCTTC CATSGSGGPGNEQFF
. TRBJ2-3 TRBV10-3 . TGTGCCATCAGTGAGTCGTATATTAAGGGGCAGGGCGCAGATACGCAGTATTTT CAISESYIKGQGADTQYF
. TRBJ1-5 TRBV12-3/TRBV12-4 . TGTGCCAGCAGTTTGGGGGTAGCAGGGAATCAGCCCCAGCATTTT CASSLGVAGNQPQHF
TRBD1 TRBJ1-5 TRBV28 . TGTGCCAGCAGTTCCGGACAGGGTAGCCAGCCCCAGCATTTT CASSSGQGSQPQHF
TRBD1 TRBJ2-1 TRBV6-1 . TGTGCCAGCAGAGACCGACAGGGGGCCTACAATGAGCAGTTCTTC CASRDRQGAYNEQFF
. TRBJ1-2 TRBV4-1 . TGCGCCAGCAGCCGGGGGGCCGGTGGCTACACCTTC CASSRGAGGYTF
TRBD1 TRBJ1-1 TRBV12-3/TRBV12-4 . TGTGCCAGCAGTGGACAGGGGCGGGCTTTCTTT CASSGQGRAFF
. TRBJ1-1 TRBV12-3/TRBV12-4 . TGTGCCAGCAGTACTTATTCGGGACATTCGAACACTGAAGCTTTCTTT CASSTYSGHSNTEAFF
. TRBJ2-3 TRBV7-6 . TGTGCCAGCAGCTCGTATCGGACAAGCGCGCAGTATTTT CASSSYRTSAQYF
TRBD1 TRBJ2-1 TRBV2 . TGTGCCAGCAGGCAGGGGGTCCTCTTTGAGCAGTTCTTC CASRQGVLFEQFF
. TRBJ1-5 TRBV6-6 few TGTGCCAGCAGAAGTGAACAGGGATATCAGCCCCAGCATTTT CASRSEQGYQPQHF
TRBD1 TRBJ1-2 TRBV7-9 . TGTGCCAGCAGCAATCAGGACAGGGATGGCTACACCTTC CASSNQDRDGYTF
. TRBJ2-7 TRBV9 few TGTGCCAGCAGCCCATCGGGGAGAAGCCCCTACGAGCAGTACTTC CASSPSGRSPYEQYF
TRBD1 TRBJ1-4 TRBV6-2/TRBV6-3 few TGTGCCAGCAGCGGACAGGGGAATGAAAAACTGTTTTTT CASSGQGNEKLFF
. TRBJ2-2 TRBV20-1 . TGCAGTGCTACCGAAATCCCCGGAGACACCGGGGAGCTGTTTTTT CSATEIPGDTGELFF
. TRBJ1-1 TRBV7-2 few TGTGCCAGCAGCACCAGATCGGCGGGTGAAGCTTTCTTT CASSTRSAGEAFF